There are a few counts of the clone carrying this T cell receptor beta chain. Its specificity is unknown. This entry comes from a study of T cells in Graves' hyperthyroidism and ophthalmopathy. General observations from the study: A median about 6.2 months before onset, the model predicted ophthalmopathy.

Trimming removed 4 bases at V and 6 bases at J, with 15 bases between. The CDR3 sequence is 15 residues long. From germline, CDR1 is SGHTA and CDR2 FQGNSA. RNA transcripts provided the source from which TCR beta CDR3 regions were amplified. The HTBI primer set drove a first-round RT-PCR of the TCR CDR3. TCRdb called the multiplex PCR reads again in MiXCR, with one record for every CDR3 protein. The sample includes roughly 300,000 distinct CDR3 sequences, around 14% of them seen just once. Aged 18 to 65, the patients had hyperthyroidism that was newly diagnosed and had lasted under 2 months. Exclusion followed for patients with uncontrolled infection, other autoimmune disease, pregnancy or lactation. Diagnosis relied on clinical symptoms, serum thyroxine and TRAb, thyroid ultrasound and orbital computed tomography.

The rearrangement links TRBV7-2 to TRBJ2-2; D is undetermined. Sequencing used blood. The source of this sequence is a woman aged 25 to 39 with Graves' hyperthyroidism. The CDR3 spells CASSSTVSVPGELFF. CDR3 DNA: TGTGCCAGCAGCTCGACGGTGTCGGTCCCCGGGGAGCTGTTTTTT.